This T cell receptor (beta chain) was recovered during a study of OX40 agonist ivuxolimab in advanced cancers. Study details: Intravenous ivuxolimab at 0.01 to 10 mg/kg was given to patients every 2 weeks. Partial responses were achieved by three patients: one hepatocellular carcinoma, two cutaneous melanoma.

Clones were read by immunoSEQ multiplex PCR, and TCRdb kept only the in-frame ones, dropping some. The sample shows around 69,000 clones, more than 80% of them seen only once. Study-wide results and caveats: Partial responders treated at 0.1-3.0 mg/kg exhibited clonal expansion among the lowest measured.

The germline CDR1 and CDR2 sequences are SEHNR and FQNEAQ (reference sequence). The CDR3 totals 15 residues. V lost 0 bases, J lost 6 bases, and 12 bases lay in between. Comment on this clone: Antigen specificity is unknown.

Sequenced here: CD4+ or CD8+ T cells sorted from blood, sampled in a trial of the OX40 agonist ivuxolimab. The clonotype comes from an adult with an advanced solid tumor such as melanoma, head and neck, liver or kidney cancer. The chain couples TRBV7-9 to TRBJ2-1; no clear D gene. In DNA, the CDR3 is TGTGCCAGCAGCTTAGCGATCCAGTACCTCAATGAGCAGTTCTTC. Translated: CASSLAIQYLNEQFF.